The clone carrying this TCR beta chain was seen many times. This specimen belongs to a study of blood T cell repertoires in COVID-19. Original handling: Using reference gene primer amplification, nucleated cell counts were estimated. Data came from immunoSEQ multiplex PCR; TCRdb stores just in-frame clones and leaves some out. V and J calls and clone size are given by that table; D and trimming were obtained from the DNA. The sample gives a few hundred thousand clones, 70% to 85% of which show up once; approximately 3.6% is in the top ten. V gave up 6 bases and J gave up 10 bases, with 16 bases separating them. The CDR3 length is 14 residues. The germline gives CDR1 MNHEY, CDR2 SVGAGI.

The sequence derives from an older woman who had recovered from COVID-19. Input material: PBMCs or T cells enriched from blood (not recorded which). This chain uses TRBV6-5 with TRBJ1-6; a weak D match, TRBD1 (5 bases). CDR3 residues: CASSPGRGNSPLHF. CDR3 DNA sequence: TGTGCCAGCAGCCCGGGACGGGGGAACTCACCCCTCCACTTT.